This record looks at one T cell receptor (beta chain) sequence and its context. Antigen unknown. Per germline, CDR1 LNHDA and CDR2 SQIVND (reference sequence). This CDR3 comprises 13 residues. The V and J ends lost 1 base and 4 bases respectively, with 5 bases between them. The sample belongs to a study of CD8+ T cells in alopecia areata. Extraction and reverse transcription of RNA yielded cDNA as the sequencing template. Libraries were prepared by immunoSEQ multiplex PCR; TCRdb keeps only in-frame clonotypes and omits some of them. The sample holds fewer than 200,000 clones, less than 80% seen once. Study-wide points: Sequencing of scalp tissue also captures the resident alphabeta T cells of normal skin.

Both CD4+ and CD8+ T cells were separated by sorting PBMCs. The receptor's source is a human donor with alopecia areata. The V gene is TRBV19, the J gene TRBJ1-5; D is undetermined. The material sequenced was CD8+ T cells sorted from blood, taken at week 0. CDR3 bases: TGTGCCAGTAGTATAGGGTTTAATCAGCCCCAGCATTTT. Its protein is CASSIGFNQPQHF.